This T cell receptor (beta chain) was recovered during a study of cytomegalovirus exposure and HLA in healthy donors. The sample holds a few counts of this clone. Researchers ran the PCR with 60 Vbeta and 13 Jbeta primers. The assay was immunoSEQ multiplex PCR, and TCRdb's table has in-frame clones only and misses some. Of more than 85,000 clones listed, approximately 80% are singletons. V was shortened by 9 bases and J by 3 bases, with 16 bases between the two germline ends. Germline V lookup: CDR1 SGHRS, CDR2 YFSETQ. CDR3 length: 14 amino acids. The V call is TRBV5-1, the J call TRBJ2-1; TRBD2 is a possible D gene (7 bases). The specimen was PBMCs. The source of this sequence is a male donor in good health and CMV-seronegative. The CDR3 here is CATTWGGGYNEQFF. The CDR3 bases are TGCGCCACTACGTGGGGAGGGGGCTACAATGAGCAGTTCTTC.